The sequence of this T cell receptor beta chain was determined in a study of pediatric ulcerative colitis. General observations from the study: Blood-rectal clonal overlap within each person was significantly higher in ulcerative colitis patients than controls. Repertoires came from total lymphocyte DNA, not specific subsets.

This was a survey-level run. Sequencing depth was up to 500,000 reads per sample. Generated by immunoSEQ multiplex PCR, the TCRdb table keeps only in-frame clones and is missing some. The table includes about 60,000 clones, around 87% detected once. CDR1 is SNHLY, CDR2 FYNNEI, per germline. J gave up 0 bases and V 4 bases, and 8 bases lay outside the gene matches. The CDR3 consists of 16 residues. As to this clone: What it binds is not known.

The TCR was taken from a boy younger than 18 who was a control in a study of pediatric ulcerative colitis. V and J are TRBV2 and TRBJ2-7; 8 bases are shared with TRBD2. Specimen: blood. As DNA, the CDR3 is TGTGCCAGCAGTGGGTGGGTTAGCGGGATCTCCTACGAGCAGTACTTC. This sequence encodes CASSGWVSGISYEQYF.